What follows is one T cell receptor (beta chain) and its context. Its target is not known. The data originate from a study of CD8 T cells in ankylosing spondylitis. The TCR beta libraries were generated through quantitative 5'-RACE incorporating molecular barcodes. TCRdb itself ran the 5' RACE reads through MiXCR, one entry per CDR3 protein. The sample has about 360,000 distinct CDR3 sequences, 20% to 25% seen once. V dropped 0 bases and J dropped 3; count of bases not matched to a gene: 4. The CDR3 extends over 17 amino acids. Germline-derived CDR1 and CDR2 are LGHDT and YNNKEL (reference sequence). Whole-study findings and limits: As reported, disease-linked clones showed significant enrichment in matched ankylosing spondylitis synovial fluid. A motif of 8 or 9 highly homologous TCR beta variants was seen as apparently characteristic of ankylosing spondylitis blood.

The clonotype comes from a male donor with ankylosing spondylitis or in good health (not recorded which). Sequences were obtained from blood, either unsorted or a sorted T cell fraction (not recorded which). This chain links TRBV3-1 with TRBJ2-1; 11 positions match TRBD1. This CDR3 is CASSQDPGTGGYNEQFF. The CDR3 DNA sequence: TGTGCCAGCAGCCAAGATCCGGGGACAGGGGGCTACAATGAGCAGTTCTTC.